This TCR beta chain was captured in a study of T cell changes during pregnancy in multiple sclerosis. This CDR3 has 12 amino acids. Trimming cost V 5 bases and J 6 bases, with 9 bases left between them. Per germline, CDR1 SGHTA and CDR2 FQGTGA. The protocol was immunoSEQ multiplex PCR, while the TCRdb copy is restricted to in-frame clones and leaves out a portion. The sample shows over 50,000 clones, 88% of them seen only once. This clonotype was sampled from a female donor with multiple sclerosis, enrolled in a pregnancy study. The rearrangement joins TRBV7-3 to TRBJ2-3; D perhaps matches TRBD1 (6 bases). Sequences were derived from CD4+ T cells from peripheral blood mononuclear cells, sampled in the third trimester of pregnancy. CDR3 bases: TGTGCCAGCAGCATGAGGGGGGATACGCAGTATTTT. Translated: CASSMRGDTQYF. The entire variable domain, with the rest obtained from reference TRBV7-3 and TRBJ2-3, is as follows: GAGVSQTPSNKVTEKGKYVELRCDPISGHTALYWYRQSLGQGPEFLIYFQGTGAADDSGLPNDRFFAVRPEGSVSTLKIQRTERGDSAVYLCASSMRGDTQYFGPGTRLTVL.